This entry is about one T cell receptor beta chain. This clone's antigen is unknown. No clone much larger than this one lies a single base away; base qualities are absent. Taken with the paper, the label for time point translates to: about 28 days (+/-7) after the second vaccine dose. Because spike-specific TCR depth and breadth did not differ between the two schedules, AZD1222 recipients who got a second dose at roughly 4 weeks were pooled with those who got a second dose at roughly 12 weeks. Samples from vaccinated people were obtained from the UK trials COV001 and COV002, which included a single-blind randomized controlled phase 2/3 trial of AZD1222 (ChAdOx1 nCoV-19) in healthy adults. Trial participant PBMC samples were collected at day 0 and day 28 after the second dose for TCRbeta chain sequencing. Inclusive of the bounding cysteine and phenylalanine, the CDR3 is 13 residues long. The DNA shown is the 39-base CDR3, in frame from base 1. CDR1 and CDR2, per the germline V gene, are MDHEN and SYDVKM. The V and J ends are trimmed by 7 bases and 5 bases, leaving 14 bases between them.

The source of the sample is a study of T cell responses to AZD1222 COVID-19 vaccine (dated by TCRdb to about 2021). Turning to the overall study: TCR sequencing covered fewer than 250 trial participants: 200 to 220 given two doses of AZD1222 and about 26 given two doses of MenACWY control vaccine. Trial participants were enrolled by age into subgroups of 18-55, 56-69 and 70-plus years, and around 140, 26 and 57 TCR-sequenced participants, respectively, were included in these subgroups.

The CDR3 regions of human TCRbeta chains were analyzed by immunosequencing. The authors' pipeline ran thus. TCRs in the repertoires were matched against a reference library of SARS-CoV-2-specific TCRs that had been generated with the MIRA antigen-specificity platform. Breadth was defined as the fraction of unique TCRs that were SARS-CoV-2-associated, and depth was defined as the fraction of total T cells that were SARS-CoV-2-associated. Using the MIRA data, every spike-specific TCR was mapped to the spike region that the TCR reacted to and assigned to either a CD4 or a CD8 class. Log10-transformed breadth and depth values were compared by one-way ANOVA with Sidak's multiple comparisons tests. TCRdb provides this immuneACCESS table in a form limited to in-frame rearrangements. Some clones are lacking; in checked studies, under half of them reflect an unresolved V gene, and why the rest are absent is not known. That table is the source of V, J and clone size, and D and trimming were worked out from the DNA. Within this sample are roughly 140,000 clones, with roughly 90% of them counted one time only. The ten largest clonotypes hold approximately 3.3% of the sample.

General findings and caveats noted by the study authors: Reportedly, almost half of the unique spike-specific TCRs recognized epitopes lying outside the regions that are mutated in the B.1.351 and B.1.1.7 variants. No day 14 peak-response samples were available, so repertoires were characterized only after the peak T cell response. Most participants were white British and females outnumbered males, and the authors suggested that clonal diversity may have been underestimated. In the small 56-69-year group, the increase in depth fell short of significance, most likely because of low power. Conclusions about previously exposed vaccinees are limited, since just a handful of AZD1222 recipients were seropositive for SARS-CoV-2 at baseline. After two AZD1222 doses, both the breadth and the depth of spike-specific TCRs were significantly higher than at day 0 and than in MenACWY recipients. Vaccine-associated CD4 TCRs spanned the whole spike protein, with dominant responses in regions 160-218 and 743-854.

The origin of this receptor is an adult who received the AZD1222 COVID-19 vaccine. This sequence uses TRBV28 and TRBJ1-2, with TRBD1 as a weak D call on 6 bases. The sample was peripheral blood, taken 28 days after the second AZD1222 dose. The CDR3 region has the sequence CASISRGAYGYTF. At the DNA level, the sequence is TGTGCCAGCATATCCCGGGGGGCTTATGGCTACACCTTC.